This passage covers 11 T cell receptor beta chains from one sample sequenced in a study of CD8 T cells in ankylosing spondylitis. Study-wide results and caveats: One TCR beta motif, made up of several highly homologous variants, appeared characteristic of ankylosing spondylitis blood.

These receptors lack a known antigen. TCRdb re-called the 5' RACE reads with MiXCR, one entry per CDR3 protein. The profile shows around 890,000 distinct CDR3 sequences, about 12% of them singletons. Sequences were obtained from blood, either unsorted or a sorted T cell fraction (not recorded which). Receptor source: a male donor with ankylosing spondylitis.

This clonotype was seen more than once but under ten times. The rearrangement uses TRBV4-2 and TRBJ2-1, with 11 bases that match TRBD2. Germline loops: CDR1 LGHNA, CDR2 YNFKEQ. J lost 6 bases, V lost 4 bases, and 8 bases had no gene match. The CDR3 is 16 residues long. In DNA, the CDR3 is TGTGCCAGCAGCCGGACGGGACTAGCGGAAGTCAATGAGCAGTTCTTC. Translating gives CASSRTGLAEVNEQFF.

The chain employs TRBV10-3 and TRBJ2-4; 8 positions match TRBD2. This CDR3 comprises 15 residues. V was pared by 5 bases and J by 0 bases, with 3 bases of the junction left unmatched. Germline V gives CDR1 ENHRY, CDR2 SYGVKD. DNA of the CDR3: TGTGCCATCAGTCCGGGGGGGTTAGCCAAAAACATTCAGTACTTC. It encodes CAISPGGLAKNIQYF.

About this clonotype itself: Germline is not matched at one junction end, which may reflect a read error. The CDR3 reads CTSSQETGLAALGQYF. In DNA form, the CDR3 reads TGCACCAGCAGCCAAGAGACCGGACTAGCGGCCCTAGGGCAGTACTTC. The chain carries TRBV4-1 and TRBJ2-7, with 10 bases that match TRBD2. CDR3 size: 16 residues. Looked up from germline, CDR1 is MGHRA and CDR2 is YSYEKL.

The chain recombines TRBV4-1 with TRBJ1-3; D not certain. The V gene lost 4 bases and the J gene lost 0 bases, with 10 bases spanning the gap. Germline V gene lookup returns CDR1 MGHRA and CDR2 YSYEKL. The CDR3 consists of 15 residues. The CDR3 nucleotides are TGCGCCAGCAGCCCCGACGTCAGCTCTGGAAACACCATATATTTT. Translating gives CASSPDVSSGNTIYF.

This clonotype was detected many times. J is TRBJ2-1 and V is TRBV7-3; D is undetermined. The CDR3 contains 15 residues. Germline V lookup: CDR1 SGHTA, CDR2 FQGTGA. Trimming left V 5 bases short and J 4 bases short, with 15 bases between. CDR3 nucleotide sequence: TGTGCCAGCAGCCCTACATCGACTGTGTACAATGAGCAGTTCTTC. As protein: CASSPTSTVYNEQFF.

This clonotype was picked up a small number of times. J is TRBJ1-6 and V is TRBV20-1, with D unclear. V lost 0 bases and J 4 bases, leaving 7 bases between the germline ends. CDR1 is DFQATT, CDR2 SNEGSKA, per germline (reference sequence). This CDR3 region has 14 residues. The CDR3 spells CSARESEYNSPLHF. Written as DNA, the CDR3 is TGCAGTGCTAGAGAATCGGAGTATAATTCACCCCTCCACTTT.

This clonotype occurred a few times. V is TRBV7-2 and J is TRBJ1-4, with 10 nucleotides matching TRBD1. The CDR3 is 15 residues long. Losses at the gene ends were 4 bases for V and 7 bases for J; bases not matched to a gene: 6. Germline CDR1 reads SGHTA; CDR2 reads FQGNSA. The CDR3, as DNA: TGTGCCAGCAGCTCAATCCGGGACAGGGGTGAAAAACTGTTTTTT. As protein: CASSSIRDRGEKLFF.

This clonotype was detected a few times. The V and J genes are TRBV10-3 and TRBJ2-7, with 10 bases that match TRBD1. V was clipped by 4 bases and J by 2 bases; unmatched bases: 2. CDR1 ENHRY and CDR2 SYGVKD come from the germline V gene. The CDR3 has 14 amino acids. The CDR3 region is CAISGQGAAYEQYF. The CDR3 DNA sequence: TGTGCCATCAGTGGACAGGGGGCCGCCTACGAGCAGTACTTC.

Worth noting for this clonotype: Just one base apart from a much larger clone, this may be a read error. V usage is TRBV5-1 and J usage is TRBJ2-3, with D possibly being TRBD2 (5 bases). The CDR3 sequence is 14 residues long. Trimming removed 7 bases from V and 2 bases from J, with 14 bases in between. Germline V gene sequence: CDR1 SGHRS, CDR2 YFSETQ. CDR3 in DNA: TGCGCCAGCGGAGGTTTTCCCCCCACAGATACGCAGTATTTT. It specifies CASGGFPPTDTQYF. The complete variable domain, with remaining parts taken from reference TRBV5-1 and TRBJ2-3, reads KAGVTQTPRYLIKTRGQQVTLSCSPISGHRSVSWYQQTPGQGLQFLFEYFSETQRNKGNFPGRFSGRQFSNSRSEMNVSTLELGDSALYLCASGGFPPTDTQYFGPGTRLTVL.

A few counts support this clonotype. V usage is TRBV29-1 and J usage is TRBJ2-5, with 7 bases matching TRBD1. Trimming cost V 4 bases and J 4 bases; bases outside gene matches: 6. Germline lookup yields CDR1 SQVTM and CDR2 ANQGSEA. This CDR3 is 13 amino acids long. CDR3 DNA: TGCAGCGTTGGACAGGGATTGGGAGAGACCCAGTACTTC. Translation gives CSVGQGLGETQYF.

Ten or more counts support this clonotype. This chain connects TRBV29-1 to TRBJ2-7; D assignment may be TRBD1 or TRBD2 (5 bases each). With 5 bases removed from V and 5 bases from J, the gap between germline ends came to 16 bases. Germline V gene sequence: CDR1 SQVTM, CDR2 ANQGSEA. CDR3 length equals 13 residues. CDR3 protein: CSVSGGSWDEQYF. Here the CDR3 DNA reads TGCAGCGTTTCTGGGGGATCCTGGGACGAGCAGTACTTC.